The clone carrying this TCR beta chain came up a few times. Its specificity is not known. Study results and caveats: Tumor memory CD4+ T cell TCR gene usage clustered with blood and lymph node memory CD4+ cells and lymph node naive CD4+ cells.

One entry per CDR3 protein, called by TCRdb with MiXCR from the 5' RACE reads. The table has 53,000 or so distinct CDR3 sequences, approximately 24% seen once. This CDR3 comprises 16 residues. CDR1 is SGDLS and CDR2 is YYNGEE in the germline V gene. Trimming at V came to 2 bases and at J to 6 bases, leaving 10 bases not matched to a gene. This TCR was sampled from a female donor with breast cancer. The rearrangement links TRBV9 to TRBJ1-2; 10 bases are a match to TRBD1. The sample comprised tumor-infiltrating naive CD4+ T cells sorted from the breast tumor. Indicated subset: naive CD4+ T cells, CD4+CD45RA+CD25-. The CDR3 bases are TGTGCCAGCAGCGTCACAGTCTCGGGACAGGGGAATGGCTACACCTTC. It is translated as CASSVTVSGQGNGYTF.